This TCR beta chain was captured in a study of T cell responses to AZD1222 COVID-19 vaccine. Sequencing used immunoSEQ multiplex PCR; TCRdb keeps in-frame clones, though not all of them. The sample records about 140,000 clones, almost 90% being singletons. The CDR3 contains 13 residues. V lost 4 bases to trimming and J lost 2 bases, with 11 bases between them. Germline assignment: CDR1 SQVTM and CDR2 ANQGSEA. The source material was peripheral blood, sampled 28 days after the second AZD1222 dose. V and J are TRBV29-1 and TRBJ1-2, with D maybe TRBD1 (6 bases). This receptor was obtained from an adult who received the AZD1222 COVID-19 vaccine. The CDR3 spells CSVARTENYGYTF. For the CDR3, the DNA is TGCAGCGTTGCAAGGACAGAAAACTATGGCTACACCTTC.